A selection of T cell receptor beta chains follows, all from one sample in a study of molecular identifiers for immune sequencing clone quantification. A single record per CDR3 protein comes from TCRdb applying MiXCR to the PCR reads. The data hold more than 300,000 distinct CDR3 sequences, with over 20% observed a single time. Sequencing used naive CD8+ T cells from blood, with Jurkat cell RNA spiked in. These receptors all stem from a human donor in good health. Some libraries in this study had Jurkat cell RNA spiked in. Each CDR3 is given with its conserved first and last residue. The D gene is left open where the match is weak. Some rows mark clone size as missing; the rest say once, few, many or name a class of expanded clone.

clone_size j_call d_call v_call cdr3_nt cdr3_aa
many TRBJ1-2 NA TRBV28 TGTGCCAGCAGTCCAGGACGGCTCTATGGCTACACCTTC CASSPGRLYGYTF
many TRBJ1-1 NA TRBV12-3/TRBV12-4 TGTGCCAGCAGTCCCGTCGCCCCGGGGATCGAAGCTTTCTTT CASSPVAPGIEAFF
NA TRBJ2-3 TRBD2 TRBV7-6 TGTGCCAGCAGCTTAGTTACGACTAGCGGGGGGTACGCAGATACGCAGTATTTT CASSLVTTSGGYADTQYF
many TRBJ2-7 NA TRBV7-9 TGTGCCAGCAGCTCCCGCAAGGGTGGGTACGAGCAGTACTTC CASSSRKGGYEQYF
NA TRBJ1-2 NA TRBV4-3 TGCGCCAGCAGCCAGCAGCAGATAACTAACTATGGCTACACCTTC CASSQQQITNYGYTF
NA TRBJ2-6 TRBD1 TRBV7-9 TGTGCCAGCAGCTCCCCAGGGGGCGCGGGGGCCAACGTCCTGACTTTC CASSSPGGAGANVLTF
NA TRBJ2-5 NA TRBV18 TGTGCCAGCTCACCGGGCAGGAGGTACCAAGAGACCCAGTACTTC CASSPGRRYQETQYF
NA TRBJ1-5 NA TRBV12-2 TGTGCAAGGCGCCACAATATAAATCCAGGGCTTGGCAATCAGCCCCAGCATTTT CARRHNINPGLGNQPQHF
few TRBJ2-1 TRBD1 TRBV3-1 TGTGCCAGCAGCCAAGTTTTCGGACAGGGCTACAATGAGCAGTTCTTC CASSQVFGQGYNEQFF
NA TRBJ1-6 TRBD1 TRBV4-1 TGCGCCAGCAGCCAAGACCCATTGACAGGGGTCTATAATTCACCCCTCCACTTT CASSQDPLTGVYNSPLHF
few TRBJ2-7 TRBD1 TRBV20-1 TGCAATGCTAGTACAGGGGACGAGCAGTACTTC CNASTGDEQYF
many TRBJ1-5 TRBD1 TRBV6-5 TGTGCCAGCAGCGACAGGGGCAATCAGCCCCAGCATTTT CASSDRGNQPQHF
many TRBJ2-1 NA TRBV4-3 TGCGCCAGCAGCCAAGATTTATTGGGGGGTTACAATGAGCAGTTCTTC CASSQDLLGGYNEQFF
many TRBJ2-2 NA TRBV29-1 TGCAGCGCTCAGGAGGGGTCCGGGGAGCTGTTTTTT CSAQEGSGELFF
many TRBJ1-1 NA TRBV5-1 TGCGCCAGCAGCGGCGGACAGATGGACACTGAAGCTTTCTTT CASSGGQMDTEAFF
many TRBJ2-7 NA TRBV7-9 TGTGCCAGCAGTCCAGACCACAGGTCCTACGAGCAGTACTTC CASSPDHRSYEQYF
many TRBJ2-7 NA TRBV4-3 TGCGCCAGCAGCTCCGGCAGCGGGCGCGAGCAGTACTTC CASSSGSGREQYF
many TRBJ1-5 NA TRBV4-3 TGCGCCAGCAGCCAAGATCTCCGGGCCTATCAGCCCCAGCATTTT CASSQDLRAYQPQHF
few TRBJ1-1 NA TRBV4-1 TGCGCCAGCAGCCAGGACTTCTCGGGGGCTGGCACTGAAGCTTTCTTT CASSQDFSGAGTEAFF
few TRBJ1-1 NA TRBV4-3 TGCGCCAGCAGCTCCGGGCTCCTGAACACTGAAGCTTTCTTT CASSSGLLNTEAFF
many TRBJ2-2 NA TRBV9 TGTGCCAGCAGCGCCCCATCCGGGACGACGGGCACCGGGGAGCTGTTTTTT CASSAPSGTTGTGELFF
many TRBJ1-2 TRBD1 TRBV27 TGTGCCAGCAGTCTAAGGACAGGGGGTCAGGGCTATGGCTACACCTTC CASSLRTGGQGYGYTF
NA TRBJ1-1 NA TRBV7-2 TGTGCCAGCAGCCCGCCCGGGAACACTGAAGCTTCCTTT CASSPPGNTEASF
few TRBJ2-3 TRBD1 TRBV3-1 TGTGCCAGCAGCCCAAGGACAGGGGGCCTAGATACGCAGTATTTT CASSPRTGGLDTQYF
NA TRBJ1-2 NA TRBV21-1 TGTGCCAGCAGCAAAACTTCGAGGTACCACACCTTC CASSKTSRYHTF
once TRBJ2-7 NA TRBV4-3 TGCGCCAGCAGCCAAGACAGCAGCTGCGAGCAGTACTTC CASSQDSSCEQYF
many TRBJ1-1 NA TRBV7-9 TGTGCCAGCAGCTTCACCCAGACTGAAGCTTTCTTT CASSFTQTEAFF
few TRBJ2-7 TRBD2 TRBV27 TGTGCCAGCAGTTTCACTAGCGGGAGGGCCTACGAGCAGTACTTC CASSFTSGRAYEQYF
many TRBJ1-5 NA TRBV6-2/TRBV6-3 TGTGCCAGCAGTTGGTTATTTCGAGGGGGAGAACCAGGGCCCCAGCATTTT CASSWLFRGGEPGPQHF
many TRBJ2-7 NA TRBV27 TGTGCCAGCAGTTTAGGTCGGGGGCCCTACGAGCAGTACTTC CASSLGRGPYEQYF
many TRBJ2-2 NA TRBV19 TGTGCCAGTAGTCTGGACAGTTTGAACACCGGGGAGCTGTTTTTT CASSLDSLNTGELFF
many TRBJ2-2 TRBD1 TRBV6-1 TGTGCCAGCATTTGGACCGGGACAGGGTTGGTTTTGGGACCGACCGGGGAGCTGTTTTTT CASIWTGTGLVLGPTGELFF
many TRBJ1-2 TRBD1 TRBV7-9 TGTGCCAGCAGCTTAGCCTTCGGCTGGGACAGGGCTGATGGCTACACCTTC CASSLAFGWDRADGYTF
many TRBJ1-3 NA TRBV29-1 TGCAGCGTTGAAGGACCCTCTGGAAACACCATATATTTT CSVEGPSGNTIYF
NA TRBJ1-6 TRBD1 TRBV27 TGTGCCAGCAGTTTTCGGGACAGGACCCTCCACTTT CASSFRDRTLHF
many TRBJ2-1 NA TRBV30 TGTGCCTGGCTAGACATGAGCTCCTACAATGAGCAGTTCTTC CAWLDMSSYNEQFF
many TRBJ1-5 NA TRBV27 TGTGCCAGCAGCCCCGTTTTGGGGGGTTTACGGCCCCAGCATTTT CASSPVLGGLRPQHF
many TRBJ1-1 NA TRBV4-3 TGCGCCAGCAGCCAAGACAGGGTGTTGGACACTGAAGCTTTCTTT CASSQDRVLDTEAFF
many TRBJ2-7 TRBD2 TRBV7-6 TGTGCCAGCAGCTTAGCGTTTAGCGGGATGTACGAGCAGTACTTC CASSLAFSGMYEQYF
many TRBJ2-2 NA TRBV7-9 TGTGCCAGCAGCCATCGTAACACCGGGGAGCTGTTTTTT CASSHRNTGELFF
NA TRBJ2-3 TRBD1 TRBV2 TGTGCCGGCAGTGAATCCCGACAGGGAGCAAGAACAGATACGCAGTATTTT CAGSESRQGARTDTQYF
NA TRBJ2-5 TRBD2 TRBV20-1 TGCAGTGCTAGCCCCTGGCGGACTAGCGCCTTGGGGGAGACCCAGTACTTC CSASPWRTSALGETQYF
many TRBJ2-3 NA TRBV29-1 TGCAGCGTTGAAGGCGGTGACTTCACAGATACGCAGTATTTT CSVEGGDFTDTQYF
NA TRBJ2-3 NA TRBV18 TGTGCCAGCTCACCAGTGGCGTCCACAGATACGCAGTATTTT CASSPVASTDTQYF
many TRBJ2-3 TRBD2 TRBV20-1 TGCAGTGCTAGAGATAGGGTAGCGGGGGGACTTGGAGATACGCAGTATTTT CSARDRVAGGLGDTQYF
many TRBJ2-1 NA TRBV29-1 TGCAGCGTTGCCGGTGACAATATTAATGAGCAGTTCTTC CSVAGDNINEQFF
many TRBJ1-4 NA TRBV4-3 TGCGCCAGCAGCCAAATGGACAGCCGTCCTAACCTTGAAAAACTGTTTTTT CASSQMDSRPNLEKLFF
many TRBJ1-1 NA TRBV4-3 TGCGCCAGCAGCCCGAACAGGGTGCGGGAAGCTTTCTTT CASSPNRVREAFF
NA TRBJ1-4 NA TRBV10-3 TGTGCCATCAGTGACCTGATCGGCAGGGATGAAAAACTGTTTTTT CAISDLIGRDEKLFF
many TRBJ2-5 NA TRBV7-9 TGTGCCAGCAGCTTACTCACTTTGGAGACCCAGTACTTC CASSLLTLETQYF
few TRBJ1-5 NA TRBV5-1 TGCGCCAGCAGCGGAAAGTCCGGGGGGCGCGGGTGGGGTCAGCCCCAGCATTTT CASSGKSGGRGWGQPQHF
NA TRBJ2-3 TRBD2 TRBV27 TGTGCCAGCAGCCATCTAGCGGGACGCCGCACAGATACGCAGTATTTT CASSHLAGRRTDTQYF
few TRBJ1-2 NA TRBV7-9 TGTGCCAGCAGCTTAGGGATTCCAGGGAAGGCCTATGGCTACGCCTTC CASSLGIPGKAYGYAF
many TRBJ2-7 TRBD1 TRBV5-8 TGTGCCAGCAGCCCCGGACAGGGTAGTCCCTACGAGCAGTACTTC CASSPGQGSPYEQYF
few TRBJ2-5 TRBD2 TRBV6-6 TGTGCCAGCAGTTACTCTTGGACTAGCGGGGGGTCTGAGACCCAGTACTTC CASSYSWTSGGSETQYF
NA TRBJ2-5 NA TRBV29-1 TGCAGCGTTGAAGTCTTCGAGACCCAGTACTTC CSVEVFETQYF
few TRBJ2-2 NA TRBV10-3 TGTGCCATCAGTGCCCCAACGACGGCCCGGGAGCTGTTTTTT CAISAPTTARELFF
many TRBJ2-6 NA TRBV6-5 TGTGCCAGCAGTTACGTTCCAGGGACGGGGGCCAACGTCCTGACTTTC CASSYVPGTGANVLTF